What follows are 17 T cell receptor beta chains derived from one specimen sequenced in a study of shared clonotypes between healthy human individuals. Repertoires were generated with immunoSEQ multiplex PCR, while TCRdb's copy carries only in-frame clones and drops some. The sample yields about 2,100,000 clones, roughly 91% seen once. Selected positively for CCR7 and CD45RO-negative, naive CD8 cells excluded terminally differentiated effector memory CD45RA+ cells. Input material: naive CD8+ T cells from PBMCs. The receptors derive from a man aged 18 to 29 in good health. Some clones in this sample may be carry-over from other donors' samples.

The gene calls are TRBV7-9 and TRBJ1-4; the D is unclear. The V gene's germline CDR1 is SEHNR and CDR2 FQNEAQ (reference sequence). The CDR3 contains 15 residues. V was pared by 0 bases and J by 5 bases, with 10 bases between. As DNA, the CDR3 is TGTGCCAGCAGCTTAGCTGGAGGATCGAATGAAAAACTGTTTTTT. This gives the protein CASSLAGGSNEKLFF.

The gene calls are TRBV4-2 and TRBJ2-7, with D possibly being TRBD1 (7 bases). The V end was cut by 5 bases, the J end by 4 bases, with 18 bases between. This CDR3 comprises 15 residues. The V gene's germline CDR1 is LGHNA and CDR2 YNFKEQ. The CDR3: CASSRGAGGEYEQYF. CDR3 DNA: TGTGCCAGCAGCAGGGGGGCAGGGGGTGAATACGAGCAGTACTTC.

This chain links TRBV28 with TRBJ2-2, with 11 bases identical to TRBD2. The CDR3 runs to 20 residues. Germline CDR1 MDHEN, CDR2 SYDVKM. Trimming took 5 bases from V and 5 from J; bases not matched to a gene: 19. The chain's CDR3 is CASSQEGFTSGSHETGELFF. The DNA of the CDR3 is TGTGCCAGCAGTCAAGAGGGATTTACTAGCGGGAGCCATGAAACCGGGGAGCTGTTTTTT.

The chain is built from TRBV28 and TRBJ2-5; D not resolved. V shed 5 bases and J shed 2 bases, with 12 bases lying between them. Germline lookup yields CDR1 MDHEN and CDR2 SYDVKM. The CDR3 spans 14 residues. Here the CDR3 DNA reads TGTGCCAGCAGTGGGATTAGACGTCAAGAGACCCAGTACTTC. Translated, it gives CASSGIRRQETQYF.

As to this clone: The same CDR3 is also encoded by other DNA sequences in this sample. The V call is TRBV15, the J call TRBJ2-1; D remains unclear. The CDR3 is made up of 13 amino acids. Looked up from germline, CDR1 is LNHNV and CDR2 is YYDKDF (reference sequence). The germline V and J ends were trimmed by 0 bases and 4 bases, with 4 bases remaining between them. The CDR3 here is CATSRDSYNEQFF. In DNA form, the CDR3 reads TGTGCCACCAGCAGAGATTCATACAATGAGCAGTTCTTC.

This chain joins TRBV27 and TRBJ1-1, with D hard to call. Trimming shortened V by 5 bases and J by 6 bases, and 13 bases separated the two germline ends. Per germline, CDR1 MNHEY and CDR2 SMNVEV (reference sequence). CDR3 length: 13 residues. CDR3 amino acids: CASSLSPRSEAFF. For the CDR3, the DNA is TGTGCCAGCAGTCTCTCCCCCCGATCTGAAGCTTTCTTT.

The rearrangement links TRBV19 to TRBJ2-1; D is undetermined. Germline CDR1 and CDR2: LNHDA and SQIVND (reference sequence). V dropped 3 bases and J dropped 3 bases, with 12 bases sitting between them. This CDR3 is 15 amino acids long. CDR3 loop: CASSIKASGYNEQFF. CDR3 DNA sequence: TGTGCCAGTAGTATTAAGGCTTCTGGCTACAATGAGCAGTTCTTC. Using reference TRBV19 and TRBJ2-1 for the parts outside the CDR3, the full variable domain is DGGITQSPKYLFRKEGQNVTLSCEQNLNHDAMYWYRQDPGQGLRLIYYSQIVNDFQKGDIAEGYSVSREKKESFPLTVTSAQKNPTAFYLCASSIKASGYNEQFFGPGTRLTVL.

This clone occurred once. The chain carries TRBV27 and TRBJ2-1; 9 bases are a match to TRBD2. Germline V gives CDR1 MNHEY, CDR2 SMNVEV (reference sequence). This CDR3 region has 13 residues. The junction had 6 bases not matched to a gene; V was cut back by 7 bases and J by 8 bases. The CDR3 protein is CASTGTSSHEQFF. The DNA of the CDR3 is TGTGCCAGCACCGGGACTAGCAGCCATGAGCAGTTCTTC.

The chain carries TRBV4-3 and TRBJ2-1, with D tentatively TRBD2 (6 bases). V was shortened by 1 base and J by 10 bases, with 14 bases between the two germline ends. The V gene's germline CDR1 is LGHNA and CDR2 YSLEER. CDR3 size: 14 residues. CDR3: CASSQGILAKEQFF. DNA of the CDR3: TGCGCCAGCAGCCAAGGGATCCTAGCGAAAGAGCAGTTCTTC.

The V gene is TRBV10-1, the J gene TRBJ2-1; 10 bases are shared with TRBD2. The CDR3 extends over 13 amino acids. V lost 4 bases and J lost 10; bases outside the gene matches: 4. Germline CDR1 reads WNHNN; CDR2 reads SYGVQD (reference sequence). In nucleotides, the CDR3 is TGCGCCAGCAGTGCGGGACTAGCGAGCGAGCAGTTCTTC. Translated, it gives CASSAGLASEQFF.

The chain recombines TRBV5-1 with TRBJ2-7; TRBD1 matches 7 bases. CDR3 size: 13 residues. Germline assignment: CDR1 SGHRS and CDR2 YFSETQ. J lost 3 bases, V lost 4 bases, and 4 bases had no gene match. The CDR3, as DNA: TGCGCCAGCAGCATGGGACAGTTCTACGAGCAGTACTTC. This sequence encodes CASSMGQFYEQYF.

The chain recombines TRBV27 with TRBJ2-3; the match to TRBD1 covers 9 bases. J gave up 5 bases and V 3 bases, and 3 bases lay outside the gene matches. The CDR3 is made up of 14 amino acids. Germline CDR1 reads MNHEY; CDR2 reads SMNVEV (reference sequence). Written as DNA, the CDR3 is TGTGCCAGCAGTTTTGGGGGACAGGGAGATACGCAGTATTTT. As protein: CASSFGGQGDTQYF.

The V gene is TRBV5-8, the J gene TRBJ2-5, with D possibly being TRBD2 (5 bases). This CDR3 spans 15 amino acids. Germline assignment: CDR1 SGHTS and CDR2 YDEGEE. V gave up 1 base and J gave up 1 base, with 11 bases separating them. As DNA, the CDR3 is TGTGCCAGCAGCTTGCTTATGAGCGGCCAAGAGACCCAGTACTTC. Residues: CASSLLMSGQETQYF.

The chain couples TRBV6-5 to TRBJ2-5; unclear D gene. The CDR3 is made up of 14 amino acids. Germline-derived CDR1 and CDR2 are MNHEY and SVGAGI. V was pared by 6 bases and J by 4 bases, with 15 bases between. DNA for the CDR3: TGTGCCAGCAGCCGTACAGTGTATGTAGAGACCCAGTACTTC. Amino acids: CASSRTVYVETQYF.

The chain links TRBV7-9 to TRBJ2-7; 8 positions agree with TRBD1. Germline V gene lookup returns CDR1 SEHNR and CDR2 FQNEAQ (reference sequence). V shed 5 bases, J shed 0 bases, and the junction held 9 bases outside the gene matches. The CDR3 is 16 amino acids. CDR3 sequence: CASSPNTGGPSYEQYF. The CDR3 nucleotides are TGTGCCAGCAGCCCCAATACAGGGGGACCCTCCTACGAGCAGTACTTC.

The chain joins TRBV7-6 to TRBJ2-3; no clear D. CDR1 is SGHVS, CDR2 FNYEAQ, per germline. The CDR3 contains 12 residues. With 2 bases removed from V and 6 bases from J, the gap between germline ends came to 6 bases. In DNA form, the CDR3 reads TGTGCCAGCAGCTTATTGGTGGATACGCAGTATTTT. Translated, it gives CASSLLVDTQYF.

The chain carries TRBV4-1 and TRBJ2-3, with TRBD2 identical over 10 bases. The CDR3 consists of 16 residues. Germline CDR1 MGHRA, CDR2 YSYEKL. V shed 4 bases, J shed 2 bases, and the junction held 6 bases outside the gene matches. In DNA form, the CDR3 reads TGCGCCAGCAGCCCCGGACTAGCGGCACTCACAGATACGCAGTATTTT. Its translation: CASSPGLAALTDTQYF.